The entry that follows covers one T cell receptor beta chain sequence. The antigen is not known. This specimen comes from a study of cytomegalovirus exposure and HLA in healthy donors. Overall study findings and caveats: Productive status was seen about 87% or about 30% of the time for most TCR beta V segments in an earlier analysis.

60 Vbeta and 13 Jbeta primers were used in PCR. Profiling relied on immunoSEQ multiplex PCR, and the TCRdb table lists in-frame clones only, not all of them. This sample has tens of thousands of clones; roughly 63% occur once, and the top ten carry about 5.4%. Germline values: CDR1 SGHVS, CDR2 FQNEAQ. Trimming removed 5 bases from V and 2 bases from J; junction bases left unmatched: 10. CDR3 length: 18 residues. This clonotype originated in a boy aged 5-17 years in good health and CMV-seropositive. Sequenced material: PBMCs. The chain has TRBV7-8 and TRBJ2-1; 12 bases are a match to TRBD2. The CDR3 protein is CASSPGGLAGGPYNEQFF. DNA for the CDR3: TGTGCCAGCAGCCCGGGGGGGCTAGCGGGAGGGCCCTACAATGAGCAGTTCTTC.